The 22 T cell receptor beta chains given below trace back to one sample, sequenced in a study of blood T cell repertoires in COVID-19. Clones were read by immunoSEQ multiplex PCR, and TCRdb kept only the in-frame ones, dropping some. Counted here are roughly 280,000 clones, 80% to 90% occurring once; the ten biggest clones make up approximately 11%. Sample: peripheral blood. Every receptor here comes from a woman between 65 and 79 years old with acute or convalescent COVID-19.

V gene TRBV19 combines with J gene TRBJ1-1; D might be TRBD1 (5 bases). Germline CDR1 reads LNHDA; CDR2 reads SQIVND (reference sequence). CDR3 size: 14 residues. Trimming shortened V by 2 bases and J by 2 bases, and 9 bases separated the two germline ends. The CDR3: CASSIWQGNTEAFF. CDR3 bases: TGTGCCAGTAGTATATGGCAGGGCAACACTGAAGCTTTCTTT.

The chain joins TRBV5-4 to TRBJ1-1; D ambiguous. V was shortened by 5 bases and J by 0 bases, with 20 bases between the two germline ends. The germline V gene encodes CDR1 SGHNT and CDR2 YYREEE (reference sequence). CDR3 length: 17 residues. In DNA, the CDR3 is TGTGCCAGCAGAGGACGACCGGGCCCCGGGATGAACACTGAAGCTTTCTTT. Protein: CASRGRPGPGMNTEAFF. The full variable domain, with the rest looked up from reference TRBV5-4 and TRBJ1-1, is ETGVTQSPTHLIKTRGQQVTLRCSSQSGHNTVSWYQQALGQGPQFIFQYYREEENGRGNFPPRFSGLQFPNYSSELNVNALELDDSALYLCASRGRPGPGMNTEAFFGQGTRLTVV.

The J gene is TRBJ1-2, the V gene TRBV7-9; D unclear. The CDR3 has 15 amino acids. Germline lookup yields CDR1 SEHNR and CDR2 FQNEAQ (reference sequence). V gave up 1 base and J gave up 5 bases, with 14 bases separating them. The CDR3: CASSLEVSHIYGYTF. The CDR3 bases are TGTGCCAGCAGCTTAGAAGTCAGTCACATATATGGCTACACCTTC.

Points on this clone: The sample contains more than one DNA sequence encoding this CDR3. CDR3 region: CASSRDSSYNEQFF. The CDR3 DNA sequence: TGTGCCAGCAGCCGGGACAGCTCCTACAATGAGCAGTTCTTC. The chain combines TRBV11-3 with TRBJ2-1; 7 bases agree with TRBD1. Germline V CDR1 and CDR2: SGHNT, YENEEA. Trimming cost V 5 bases and J 0 bases; bases outside gene matches: 1. CDR3 length: 14 amino acids.

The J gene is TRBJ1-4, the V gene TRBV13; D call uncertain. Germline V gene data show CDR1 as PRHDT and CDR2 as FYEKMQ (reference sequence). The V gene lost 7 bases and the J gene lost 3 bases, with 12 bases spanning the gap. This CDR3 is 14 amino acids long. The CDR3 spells CASKLHNANEKLFF. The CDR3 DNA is TGTGCCAGCAAATTGCACAACGCTAATGAAAAACTGTTTTTT.

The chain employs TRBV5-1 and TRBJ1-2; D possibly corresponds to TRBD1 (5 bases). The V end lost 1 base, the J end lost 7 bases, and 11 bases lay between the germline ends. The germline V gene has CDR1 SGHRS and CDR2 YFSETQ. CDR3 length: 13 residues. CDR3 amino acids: CASSLYPGPGYTF. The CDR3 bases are TGCGCCAGCAGCTTGTATCCAGGGCCTGGCTACACCTTC. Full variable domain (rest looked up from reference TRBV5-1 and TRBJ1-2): KAGVTQTPRYLIKTRGQQVTLSCSPISGHRSVSWYQQTPGQGLQFLFEYFSETQRNKGNFPGRFSGRQFSNSRSEMNVSTLELGDSALYLCASSLYPGPGYTFGSGTRLTVV.

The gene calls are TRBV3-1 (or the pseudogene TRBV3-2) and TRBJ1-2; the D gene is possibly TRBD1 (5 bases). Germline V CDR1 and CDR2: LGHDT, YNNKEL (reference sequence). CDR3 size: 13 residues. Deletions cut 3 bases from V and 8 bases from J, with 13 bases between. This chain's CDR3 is CASSQRWGEGYTF. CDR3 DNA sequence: TGTGCCAGCAGCCAGCGTTGGGGCGAAGGCTACACCTTC.

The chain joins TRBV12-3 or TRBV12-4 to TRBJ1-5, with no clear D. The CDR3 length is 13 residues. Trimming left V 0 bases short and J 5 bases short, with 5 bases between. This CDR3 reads CASSLASDQPQHF. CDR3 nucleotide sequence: TGTGCCAGCAGTTTAGCCTCTGATCAGCCCCAGCATTTT.

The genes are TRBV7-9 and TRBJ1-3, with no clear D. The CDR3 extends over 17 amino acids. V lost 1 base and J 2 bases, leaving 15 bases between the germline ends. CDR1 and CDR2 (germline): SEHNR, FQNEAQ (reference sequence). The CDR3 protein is CASSLGVGRLAGNTIYF. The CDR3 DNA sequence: TGTGCCAGCAGCTTAGGGGTAGGGAGGCTGGCTGGAAACACCATATATTTT.

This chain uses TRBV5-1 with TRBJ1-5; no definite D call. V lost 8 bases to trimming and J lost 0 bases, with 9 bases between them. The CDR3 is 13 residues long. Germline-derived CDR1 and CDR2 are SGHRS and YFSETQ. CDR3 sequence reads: CASHEGSNQPQHF. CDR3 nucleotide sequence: TGCGCCAGTCACGAGGGTAGCAATCAGCCCCAGCATTTT.

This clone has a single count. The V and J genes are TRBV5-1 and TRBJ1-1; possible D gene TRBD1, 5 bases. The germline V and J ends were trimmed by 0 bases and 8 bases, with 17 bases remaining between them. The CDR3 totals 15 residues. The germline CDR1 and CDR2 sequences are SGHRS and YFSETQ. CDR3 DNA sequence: TGCGCCAGCAGCTTGGTCCCCTTAGACAGATACGAAGCTTTCTTT. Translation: CASSLVPLDRYEAFF. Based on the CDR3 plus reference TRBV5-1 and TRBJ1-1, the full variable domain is KAGVTQTPRYLIKTRGQQVTLSCSPISGHRSVSWYQQTPGQGLQFLFEYFSETQRNKGNFPGRFSGRQFSNSRSEMNVSTLELGDSALYLCASSLVPLDRYEAFFGQGTRLTVV.

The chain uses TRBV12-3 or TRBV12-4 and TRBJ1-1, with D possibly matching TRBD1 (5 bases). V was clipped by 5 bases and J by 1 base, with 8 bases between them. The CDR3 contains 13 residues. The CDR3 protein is CASSRDRNTEAFF. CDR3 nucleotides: TGTGCCAGCAGTCGCGACAGGAACACTGAAGCTTTCTTT.

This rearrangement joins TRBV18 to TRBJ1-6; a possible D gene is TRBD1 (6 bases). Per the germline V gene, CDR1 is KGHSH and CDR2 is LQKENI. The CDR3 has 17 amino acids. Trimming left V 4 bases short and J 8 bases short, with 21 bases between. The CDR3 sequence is CASSRPVLGGEHSPLHF. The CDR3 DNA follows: TGTGCCAGCTCACGTCCCGTCTTAGGGGGAGAGCATTCACCCCTCCACTTT.

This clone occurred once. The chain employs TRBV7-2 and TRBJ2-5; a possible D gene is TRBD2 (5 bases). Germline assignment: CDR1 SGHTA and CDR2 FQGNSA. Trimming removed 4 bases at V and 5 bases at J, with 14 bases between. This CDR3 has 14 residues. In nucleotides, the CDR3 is TGTGCCAGCAGCTCGGAGGTCGGACGGGAGACCCAGTACTTC. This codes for CASSSEVGRETQYF.

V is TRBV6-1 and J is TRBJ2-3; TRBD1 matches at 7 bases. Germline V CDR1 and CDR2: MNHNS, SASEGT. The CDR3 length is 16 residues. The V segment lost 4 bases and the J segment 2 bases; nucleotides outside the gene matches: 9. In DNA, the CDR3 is TGTGCCAGCAGTGGAGAAAGGGGGCGGAACACAGATACGCAGTATTTT. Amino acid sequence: CASSGERGRNTDTQYF.

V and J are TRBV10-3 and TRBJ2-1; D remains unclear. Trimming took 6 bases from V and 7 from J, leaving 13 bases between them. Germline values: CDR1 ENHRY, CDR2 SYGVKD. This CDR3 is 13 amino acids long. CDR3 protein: CAISATKTNEQFF. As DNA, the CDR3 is TGTGCCATCAGCGCTACTAAGACTAATGAGCAGTTCTTC.

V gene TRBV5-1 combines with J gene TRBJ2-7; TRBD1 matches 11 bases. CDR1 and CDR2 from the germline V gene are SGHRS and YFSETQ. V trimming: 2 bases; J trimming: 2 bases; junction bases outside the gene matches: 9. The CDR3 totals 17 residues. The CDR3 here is CASSLIFEGQGAYEQYF. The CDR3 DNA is TGCGCCAGCAGCTTAATTTTTGAGGGACAGGGGGCCTACGAGCAGTACTTC.

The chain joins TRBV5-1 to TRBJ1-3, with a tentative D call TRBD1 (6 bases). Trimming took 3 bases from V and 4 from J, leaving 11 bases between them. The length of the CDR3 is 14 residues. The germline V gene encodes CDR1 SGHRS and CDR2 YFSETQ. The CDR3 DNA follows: TGCGCCAGCAGCTCGGGAGGGGGAGGAAACACCATATATTTT. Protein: CASSSGGGGNTIYF.

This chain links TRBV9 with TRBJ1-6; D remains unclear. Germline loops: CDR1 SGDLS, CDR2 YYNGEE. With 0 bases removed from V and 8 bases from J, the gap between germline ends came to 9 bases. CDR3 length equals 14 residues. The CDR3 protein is CASSVEQWDSPLHF. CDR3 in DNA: TGTGCCAGCAGCGTAGAACAGTGGGATTCACCCCTCCACTTT. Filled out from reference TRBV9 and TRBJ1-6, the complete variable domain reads DSGVTQTPKHLITATGQRVTLRCSPRSGDLSVYWYQQSLDQGLQFLIQYYNGEERAKGNILERFSAQQFPDLHSELNLSSLELGDSALYFCASSVEQWDSPLHFGNGTRLTVT.

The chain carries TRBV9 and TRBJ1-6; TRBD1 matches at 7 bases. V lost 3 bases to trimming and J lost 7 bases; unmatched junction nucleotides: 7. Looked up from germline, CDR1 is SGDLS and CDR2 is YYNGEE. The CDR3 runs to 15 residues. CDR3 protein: CASSATGSKNSPLHF. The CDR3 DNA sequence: TGTGCCAGCAGCGCGACAGGGTCGAAGAATTCACCCCTCCACTTT. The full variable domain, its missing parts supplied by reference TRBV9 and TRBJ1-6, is DSGVTQTPKHLITATGQRVTLRCSPRSGDLSVYWYQQSLDQGLQFLIQYYNGEERAKGNILERFSAQQFPDLHSELNLSSLELGDSALYFCASSATGSKNSPLHFGNGTRLTVT.

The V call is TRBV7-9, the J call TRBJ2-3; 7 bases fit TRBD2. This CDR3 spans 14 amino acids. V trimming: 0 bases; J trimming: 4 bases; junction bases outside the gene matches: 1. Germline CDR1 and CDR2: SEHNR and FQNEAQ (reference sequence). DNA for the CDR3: TGTGCCAGCAGCTTAGCGGGGGGGTCAGATACGCAGTATTTT. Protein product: CASSLAGGSDTQYF.

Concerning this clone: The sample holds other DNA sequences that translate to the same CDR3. DNA for the CDR3: TGCAGTGCTACCCTAGCGGATACGCAGTATTTT. Translating it yields CSATLADTQYF. The chain has TRBV20-1 and TRBJ2-3, with D possibly matching TRBD2 (6 bases). V gave up 4 bases and J gave up 6 bases, with 8 bases separating them. This CDR3 is built from 11 residues. Germline loops: CDR1 DFQATT, CDR2 SNEGSKA (reference sequence).